In this sample, the clone carrying this T cell receptor beta chain turned up a few times. This entry is derived from a study of early T cells in non-severe SARS-CoV-2 infection. This CDR3 region has 14 residues. With 6 bases clipped from V and 7 bases from J, the junction kept 4 bases outside the gene matches. Germline CDR1 reads MNHEY; CDR2 reads SMNVEV (reference sequence). TCRdb independently ran MiXCR on the 5' RACE reads; one entry per CDR3 protein. Counted here are 30,000 to 40,000 distinct CDR3 sequences, approximately 9.2% occurring once; the ten biggest clones make up 13%. The chain employs TRBV27 and TRBJ1-6, with 9 bases aligning to TRBD1. The TCR was taken from an adult who was a healthcare worker with PCR-confirmed SARS-CoV-2 infection or an uninfected control (not recorded which). The specimen was whole blood. The CDR3 sequence: CASRPTGGNSPLHF. For the CDR3, the DNA is TGTGCCAGCAGGCCGACAGGGGGAAATTCACCCCTCCACTTT.